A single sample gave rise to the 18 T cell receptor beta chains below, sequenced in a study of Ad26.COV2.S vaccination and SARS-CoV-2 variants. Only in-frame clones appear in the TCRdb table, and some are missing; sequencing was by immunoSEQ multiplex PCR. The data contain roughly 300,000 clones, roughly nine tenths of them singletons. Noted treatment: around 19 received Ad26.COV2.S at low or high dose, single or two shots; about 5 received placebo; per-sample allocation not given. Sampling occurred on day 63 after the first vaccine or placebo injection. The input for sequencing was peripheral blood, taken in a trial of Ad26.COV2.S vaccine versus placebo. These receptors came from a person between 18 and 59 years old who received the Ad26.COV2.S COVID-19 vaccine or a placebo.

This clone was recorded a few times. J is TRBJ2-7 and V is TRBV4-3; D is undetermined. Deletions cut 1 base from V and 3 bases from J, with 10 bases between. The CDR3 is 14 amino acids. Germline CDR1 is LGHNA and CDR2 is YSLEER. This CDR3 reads CASSQGLRSYEQYF. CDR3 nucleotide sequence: TGCGCCAGCAGCCAAGGACTGAGGAGCTACGAGCAGTACTTC.

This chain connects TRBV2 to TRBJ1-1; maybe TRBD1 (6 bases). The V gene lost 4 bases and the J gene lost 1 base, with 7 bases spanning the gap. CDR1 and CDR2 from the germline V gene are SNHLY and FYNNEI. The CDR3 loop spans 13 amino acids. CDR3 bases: TGTGCCAGCAGTGGGACAGCGAACACTGAAGCTTTCTTT. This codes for CASSGTANTEAFF.

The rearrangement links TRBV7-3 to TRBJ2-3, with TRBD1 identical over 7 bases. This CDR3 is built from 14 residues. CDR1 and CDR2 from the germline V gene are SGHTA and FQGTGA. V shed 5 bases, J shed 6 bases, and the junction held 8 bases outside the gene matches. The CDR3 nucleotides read TGTGCCAGCAGCCCCGGGACAGATGACGATACGCAGTATTTT. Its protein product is CASSPGTDDDTQYF.

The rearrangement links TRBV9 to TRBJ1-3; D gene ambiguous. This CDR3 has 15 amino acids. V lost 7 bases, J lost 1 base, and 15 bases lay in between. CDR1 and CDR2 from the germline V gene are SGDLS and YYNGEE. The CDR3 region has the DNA TGTGCCAGCGCAAAAGCCACTTCTTCTGGAAACACCATATATTTT. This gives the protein CASAKATSSGNTIYF.

CDR3 DNA sequence: TGTGCCAGCAGGACTTTCACTGAAGCTTTCTTT. Protein product: CASRTFTEAFF. The rearrangement joins TRBV28 to TRBJ1-1; D ambiguous. The CDR3 runs 11 residues. In germline, CDR1 is MDHEN, CDR2 SYDVKM. Between the trimmed V and J ends, which lost 6 bases and 4 bases, there was a span of 6 bases.

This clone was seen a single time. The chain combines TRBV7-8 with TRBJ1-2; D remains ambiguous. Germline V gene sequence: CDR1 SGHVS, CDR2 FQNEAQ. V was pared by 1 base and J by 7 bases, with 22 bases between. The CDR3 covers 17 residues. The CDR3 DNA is TGTGCCAGCAGCTTAGAGGGATCGGCTTTGGGTTGGGTTGGCTACACCTTC. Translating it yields CASSLEGSALGWVGYTF.

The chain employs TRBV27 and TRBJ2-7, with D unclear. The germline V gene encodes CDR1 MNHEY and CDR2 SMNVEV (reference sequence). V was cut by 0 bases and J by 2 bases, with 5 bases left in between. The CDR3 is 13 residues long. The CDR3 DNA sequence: TGTGCCAGCAGTTTATCGTGGGCCTACGAGCAGTACTTC. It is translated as CASSLSWAYEQYF.

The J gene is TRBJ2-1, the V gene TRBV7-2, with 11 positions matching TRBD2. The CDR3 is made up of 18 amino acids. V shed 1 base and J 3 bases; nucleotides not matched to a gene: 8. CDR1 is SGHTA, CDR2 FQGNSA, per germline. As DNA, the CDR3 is TGTGCCAGCAGCTTAGTTTTGCTAGCGGGGGGTGGCTACAATGAGCAGTTCTTC. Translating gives CASSLVLLAGGGYNEQFF.

The CDR3 here is CSVGILQGRANSPLHF. The CDR3 DNA is TGCAGCGTTGGAATCCTCCAGGGGAGGGCGAATTCACCCCTCCACTTT. This rearrangement joins TRBV29-1 to TRBJ1-6, with D maybe TRBD1 (6 bases). The V gene lost 4 bases and the J gene lost 7 bases, with 20 bases spanning the gap. Germline-derived CDR1 and CDR2 are SQVTM and ANQGSEA. The CDR3 sequence is 16 residues long.

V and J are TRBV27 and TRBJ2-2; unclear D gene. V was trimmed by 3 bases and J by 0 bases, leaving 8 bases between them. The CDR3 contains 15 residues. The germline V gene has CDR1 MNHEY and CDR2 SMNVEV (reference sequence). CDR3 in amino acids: CASSFRRSNTGELFF. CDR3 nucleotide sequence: TGTGCCAGCAGTTTTCGGAGATCGAACACCGGGGAGCTGTTTTTT.

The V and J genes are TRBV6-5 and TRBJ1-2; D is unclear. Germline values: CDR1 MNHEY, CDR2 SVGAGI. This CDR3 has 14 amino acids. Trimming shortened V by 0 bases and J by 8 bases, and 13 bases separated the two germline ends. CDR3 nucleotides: TGTGCCAGCAGTTACTCGAAGCACGAGAGGGGCTACACCTTC. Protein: CASSYSKHERGYTF.

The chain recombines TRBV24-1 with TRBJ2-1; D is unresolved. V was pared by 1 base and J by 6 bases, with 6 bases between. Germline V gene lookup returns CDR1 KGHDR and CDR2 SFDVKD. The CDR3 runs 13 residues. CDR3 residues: CATSDFYSNEQFF. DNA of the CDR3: TGTGCCACCAGTGATTTTTACAGCAATGAGCAGTTCTTC.

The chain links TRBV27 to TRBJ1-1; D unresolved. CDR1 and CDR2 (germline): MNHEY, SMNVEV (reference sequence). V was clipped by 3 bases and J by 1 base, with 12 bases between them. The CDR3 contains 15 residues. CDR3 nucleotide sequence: TGTGCCAGCAGTTTTTCAGAGCGGCCGAACACTGAAGCTTTCTTT. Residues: CASSFSERPNTEAFF.

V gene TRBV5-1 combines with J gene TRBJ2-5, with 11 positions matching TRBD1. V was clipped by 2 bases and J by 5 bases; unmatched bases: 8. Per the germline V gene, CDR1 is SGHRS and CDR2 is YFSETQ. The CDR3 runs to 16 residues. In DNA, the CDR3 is TGCGCCAGCAGCTTAGTCGGGACAGGGGGTCGGGAGACCCAGTACTTC. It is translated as CASSLVGTGGRETQYF.

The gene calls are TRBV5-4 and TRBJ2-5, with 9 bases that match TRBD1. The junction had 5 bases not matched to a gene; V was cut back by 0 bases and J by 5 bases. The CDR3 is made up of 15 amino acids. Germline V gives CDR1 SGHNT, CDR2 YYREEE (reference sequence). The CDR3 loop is CASSLGDRVVETQYF. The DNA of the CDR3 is TGTGCCAGCAGCTTGGGGGACAGGGTAGTGGAGACCCAGTACTTC. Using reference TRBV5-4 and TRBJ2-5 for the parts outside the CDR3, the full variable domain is ETGVTQSPTHLIKTRGQQVTLRCSSQSGHNTVSWYQQALGQGPQFIFQYYREEENGRGNFPPRFSGLQFPNYSSELNVNALELDDSALYLCASSLGDRVVETQYFGPGTRLLVL.

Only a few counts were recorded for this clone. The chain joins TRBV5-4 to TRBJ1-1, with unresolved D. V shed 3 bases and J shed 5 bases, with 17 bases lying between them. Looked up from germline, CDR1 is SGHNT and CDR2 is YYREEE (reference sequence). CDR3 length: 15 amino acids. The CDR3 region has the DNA TGTGCCAGCAGCTCAGTTGGTAGGGCACGGACTGAAGCTTTCTTT. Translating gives CASSSVGRARTEAFF. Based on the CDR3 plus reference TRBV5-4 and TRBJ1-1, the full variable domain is ETGVTQSPTHLIKTRGQQVTLRCSSQSGHNTVSWYQQALGQGPQFIFQYYREEENGRGNFPPRFSGLQFPNYSSELNVNALELDDSALYLCASSSVGRARTEAFFGQGTRLTVV.

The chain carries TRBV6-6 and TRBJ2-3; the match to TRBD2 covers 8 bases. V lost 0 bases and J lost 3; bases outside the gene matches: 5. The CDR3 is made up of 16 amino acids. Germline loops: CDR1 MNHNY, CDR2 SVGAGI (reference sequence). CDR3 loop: CASSYSHAGGTDTQYF. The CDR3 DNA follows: TGTGCCAGCAGTTACTCCCATGCGGGGGGTACAGATACGCAGTATTTT.

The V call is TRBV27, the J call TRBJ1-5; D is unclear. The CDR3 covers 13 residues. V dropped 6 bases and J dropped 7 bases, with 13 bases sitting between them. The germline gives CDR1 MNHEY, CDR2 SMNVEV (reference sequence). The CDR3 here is CASSAGFGQPQHF. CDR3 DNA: TGTGCCAGCAGCGCGGGGTTCGGGCAGCCCCAGCATTTT.